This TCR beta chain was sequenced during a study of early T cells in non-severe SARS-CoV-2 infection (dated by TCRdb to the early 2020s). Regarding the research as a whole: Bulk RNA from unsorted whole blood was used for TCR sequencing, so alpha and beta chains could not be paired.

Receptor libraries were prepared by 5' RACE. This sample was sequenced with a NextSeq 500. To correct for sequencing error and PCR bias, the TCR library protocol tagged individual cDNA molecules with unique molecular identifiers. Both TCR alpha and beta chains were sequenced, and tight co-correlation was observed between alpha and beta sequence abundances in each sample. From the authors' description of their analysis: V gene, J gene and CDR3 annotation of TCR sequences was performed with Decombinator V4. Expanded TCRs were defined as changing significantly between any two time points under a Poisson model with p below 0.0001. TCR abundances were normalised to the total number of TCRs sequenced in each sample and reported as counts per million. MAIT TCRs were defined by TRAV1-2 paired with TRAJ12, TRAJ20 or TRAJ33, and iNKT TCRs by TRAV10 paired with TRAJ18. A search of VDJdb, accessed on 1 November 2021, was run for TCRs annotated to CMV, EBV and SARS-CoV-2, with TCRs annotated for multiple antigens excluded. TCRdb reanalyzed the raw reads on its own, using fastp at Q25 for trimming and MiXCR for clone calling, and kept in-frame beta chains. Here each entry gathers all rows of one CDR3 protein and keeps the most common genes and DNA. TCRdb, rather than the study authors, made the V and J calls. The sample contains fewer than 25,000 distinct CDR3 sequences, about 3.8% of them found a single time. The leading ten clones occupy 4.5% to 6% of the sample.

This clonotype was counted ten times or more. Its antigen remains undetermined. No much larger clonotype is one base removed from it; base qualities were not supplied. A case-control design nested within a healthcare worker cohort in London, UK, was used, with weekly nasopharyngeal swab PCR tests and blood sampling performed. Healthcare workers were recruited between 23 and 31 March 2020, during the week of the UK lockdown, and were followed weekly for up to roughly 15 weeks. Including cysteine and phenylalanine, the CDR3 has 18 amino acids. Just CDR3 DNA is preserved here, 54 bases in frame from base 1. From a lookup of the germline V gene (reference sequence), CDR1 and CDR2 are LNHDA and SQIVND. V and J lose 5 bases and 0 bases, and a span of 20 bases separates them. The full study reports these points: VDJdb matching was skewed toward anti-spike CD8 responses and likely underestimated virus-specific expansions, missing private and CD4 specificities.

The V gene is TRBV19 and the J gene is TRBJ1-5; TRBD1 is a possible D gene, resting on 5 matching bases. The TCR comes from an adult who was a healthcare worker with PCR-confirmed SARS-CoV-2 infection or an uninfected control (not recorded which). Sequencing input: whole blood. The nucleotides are TGTGCCAGTAGTGTTAGGGGTATATCCTCTAATAGCAATCAGCCCCAGCATTTT. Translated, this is CASSVRGISSNSNQPQHF.